What follows are 3 T cell receptor beta chains derived from one specimen sequenced in a study of cytotoxic CD8 clonotypes in ibrutinib-treated CLL. TCRdb's copy holds only in-frame clones and misses some; the assay was immunoSEQ multiplex PCR. Of approximately 42,000 clones in the sample, about 72% were seen once. The input for sequencing was PBMCs, taken after 12 months of ibrutinib treatment. These TCRs come from a human donor with chronic lymphocytic leukemia.

The chain employs TRBV27 and TRBJ1-4, with D possibly TRBD1 on 6 matching bases. CDR1 MNHEY and CDR2 SMNVEV come from the germline V gene (reference sequence). Trimming took 6 bases from V and 2 from J, leaving 10 bases between them. The CDR3 is 14 residues long. CDR3 protein: CASRTGSTNEKLFF. In DNA form, the CDR3 reads TGTGCCAGCAGGACAGGTTCTACTAATGAAAAACTGTTTTTT.

The chain combines TRBV6-5 with TRBJ2-5; D is possibly TRBD1 (6 bases). The V gene's germline CDR1 is MNHEY and CDR2 SVGAGI. Trimming stripped 0 bases from V and 3 bases from J, with 14 bases between. The CDR3 contains 16 residues. The CDR3 DNA is TGTGCCAGCAGTTACTCTTTTCCTGGGACAAAAGAGACCCAGTACTTC. This translates into CASSYSFPGTKETQYF.

The rearrangement links TRBV11-2 to TRBJ2-7; a weak D match, TRBD1 (5 bases). Deletions cut 3 bases from V and 4 bases from J, with 16 bases between. The CDR3 covers 15 residues. The V gene's germline CDR1 is SGHAT and CDR2 FQNNGV. Here the CDR3 reads CASSFSTASTYEQYF. The CDR3 DNA sequence: TGTGCCAGCAGCTTTTCGACAGCTTCTACGTACGAGCAGTACTTC.